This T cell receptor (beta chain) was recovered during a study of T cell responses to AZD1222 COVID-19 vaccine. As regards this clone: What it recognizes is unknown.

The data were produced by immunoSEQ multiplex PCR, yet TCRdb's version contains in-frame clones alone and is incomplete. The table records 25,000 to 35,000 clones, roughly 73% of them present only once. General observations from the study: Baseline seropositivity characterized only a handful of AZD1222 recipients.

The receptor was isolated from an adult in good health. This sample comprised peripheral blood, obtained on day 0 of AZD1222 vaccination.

Here the CDR3 reads CAISESTGGTSNEQFF. For the CDR3, the DNA is TGTGCCATCAGTGAGTCAACAGGGGGAACGTCCAATGAGCAGTTCTTC. The V call is TRBV10-3, the J call TRBJ2-1; 8 bases are shared with TRBD1. Germline V gene data show CDR1 as ENHRY and CDR2 as SYGVKD. The V gene end was trimmed by 0 bases and the J gene end by 6 bases; junction bases not matched to a gene: 7. The CDR3 runs 16 residues.